The 24 T cell receptor beta chains given below trace back to one sample, sequenced in a study of T cell responses to AZD1222 COVID-19 vaccine. Measured with immunoSEQ multiplex PCR; TCRdb has only the in-frame clones, and not every one. The sample includes 80,000 to 90,000 clones, about 88% of them seen just once. The sample here was peripheral blood, taken on day 0 of AZD1222 vaccination. These receptors were taken from an adult in good health.

The chain combines TRBV6-1 with TRBJ2-7; no definite D call. Germline CDR1 and CDR2: MNHNS and SASEGT. The CDR3 has 13 amino acids. The ends were cut back, 2 bases at V and 1 base at J, with 6 bases in the middle. In DNA form, the CDR3 reads TGTGCCAGCAGTGAATGGGTTTCCTACGAGCAGTACTTC. Residues: CASSEWVSYEQYF.

The chain joins TRBV7-9 to TRBJ2-7; D tentatively reads TRBD1 or TRBD2 (6 bases each). Germline values: CDR1 SEHNR, CDR2 FQNEAQ (reference sequence). Trimming took off 1 base at V and 2 bases at J, with 9 bases between the two ends. The CDR3 extends over 14 amino acids. The CDR3 nucleotides read TGTGCCAGCAGCTTAGGGGGGGCGGCCTACGAGCAGTACTTC. It specifies CASSLGGAAYEQYF.

The chain joins TRBV28 to TRBJ2-7; D might be TRBD2 (6 bases). V shed 4 bases and J shed 6 bases, with 16 bases lying between them. Germline CDR1 reads MDHEN; CDR2 reads SYDVKM. The CDR3 loop spans 14 amino acids. The CDR3 sequence is CASSSPGQAGEQYF. The CDR3 DNA reads as TGTGCCAGCAGTTCCCCCGGCCAAGCGGGCGAGCAGTACTTC. The whole variable domain, remainder taken from reference TRBV28 and TRBJ2-7, is DVKVTQSSRYLVKRTGEKVFLECVQDMDHENMFWYRQDPGLGLRLIYFSYDVKMKEKGDIPEGYSVSREKKERFSLILESASTNQTSMYLCASSSPGQAGEQYFGPGTRLTVT.

The chain employs TRBV7-8 and TRBJ2-2, with D possibly TRBD1 on 5 matching bases. Germline V gives CDR1 SGHVS, CDR2 FQNEAQ. V gave up 6 bases and J gave up 2 bases, with 10 bases separating them. This CDR3 comprises 14 residues. CDR3 sequence (DNA): TGTGCCAGCAGAACAGGATTCAACACCGGGGAGCTGTTTTTT. Translation: CASRTGFNTGELFF.

V usage is TRBV6-5 and J usage is TRBJ2-2; D ambiguous. This CDR3 has 11 residues. The ends were cut back, 6 bases at V and 2 bases at J, with 1 base in the middle. The germline gives CDR1 MNHEY, CDR2 SVGAGI. CDR3 region: CASRNTGELFF. The DNA for the CDR3 is TGTGCCAGCAGAAACACCGGGGAGCTGTTTTTT.

This rearrangement joins TRBV29-1 to TRBJ2-1; tentatively, D is TRBD1 (5 bases). Trimming removed 4 bases at V and 12 bases at J, with 10 bases between. This CDR3 is 10 amino acids long. Germline assignment: CDR1 SQVTM and CDR2 ANQGSEA. CDR3 nucleotides: TGCAGCGTTGCACAACAGGTGCAGTTCTTC. Its protein is CSVAQQVQFF.

The CDR3 DNA follows: TGTGCCAGCAGCCAAGATGGGGGTCGTTCACCCCTCCACTTT. Its translation: CASSQDGGRSPLHF. The chain employs TRBV14 and TRBJ1-6, with a tentative D call TRBD1 (5 bases). This CDR3 has 14 residues. V gave up 0 bases and J gave up 9 bases, with 9 bases separating them. CDR1 SGHDN and CDR2 FVKESK come from the germline V gene.

J is TRBJ1-1 and V is TRBV7-9; the D is unclear. The CDR3 extends over 15 amino acids. Trimming shortened V by 3 bases and J by 0 bases, and 11 bases separated the two germline ends. Germline V CDR1 and CDR2: SEHNR, FQNEAQ (reference sequence). The CDR3 sequence is CASSFSDGMNTEAFF. The CDR3, as DNA: TGTGCCAGCAGCTTTTCGGATGGCATGAACACTGAAGCTTTCTTT.

The chain recombines TRBV9 with TRBJ2-1, with 9 bases lining up with TRBD2. Trimming at V came to 1 base and at J to 8 bases, leaving 4 bases not matched to a gene. The CDR3 is 14 amino acids. In germline, CDR1 is SGDLS, CDR2 YYNGEE. The CDR3 DNA reads as TGTGCCAGCAGCGTAACAGCGGGAGGCCATGAGCAGTTCTTC. Protein sequence: CASSVTAGGHEQFF. Variable domain in full (rest from reference TRBV9 and TRBJ2-1): DSGVTQTPKHLITATGQRVTLRCSPRSGDLSVYWYQQSLDQGLQFLIQYYNGEERAKGNILERFSAQQFPDLHSELNLSSLELGDSALYFCASSVTAGGHEQFFGPGTRLTVL.

CDR3 in DNA: TGTGCCAGCAGCGTAGGTGGCATGAGGGGGGGTACCGAGACCCAGTACTTC. Translated, it gives CASSVGGMRGGTETQYF. The V gene is TRBV9, the J gene TRBJ2-5; D perhaps matches TRBD2 (7 bases). Germline V gene lookup returns CDR1 SGDLS and CDR2 YYNGEE. V was trimmed by 0 bases and J by 5 bases, leaving 20 bases between them. The CDR3 runs to 17 residues.

The chain recombines TRBV30 with TRBJ1-2; TRBD1 is a possible D gene (5 bases). CDR3 size: 13 residues. Trimming pared 8 bases from V and 8 bases from J, leaving 21 bases between. The V gene's germline CDR1 is GTSNPN and CDR2 SVGIG (reference sequence). The CDR3 sequence is CAAIDSNPGGYTF. In nucleotides, the CDR3 is TGTGCCGCTATAGACAGCAACCCGGGAGGCTACACCTTC. The variable domain in full, completed from reference TRBV30 and TRBJ1-2, reads SQTIHQWPATLVQPVGSPLSLECTVEGTSNPNLYWYRQAAGRGLQLLFYSVGIGQISSEVPQNLSASRPQDRQFILSSKKLLLSDSGFYLCAAIDSNPGGYTFGSGTRLTVV.

This sequence joins TRBV7-3 and TRBJ1-1; no clear D gene. The CDR3 is 13 amino acids. V shed 8 bases and J shed 1 base, with 11 bases lying between them. The germline CDR1 and CDR2 sequences are SGHTA and FQGTGA. For the CDR3, the DNA is TGTGCCAGCGGATTGACCCCGAACACTGAAGCTTTCTTT. Amino acid sequence: CASGLTPNTEAFF.

This sequence joins TRBV5-1 and TRBJ2-2; TRBD1 matches at 8 bases. This CDR3 contains 14 residues. The V and J ends lost 4 bases and 6 bases, in that order; junction bases with no gene match: 5. The germline V gene has CDR1 SGHRS and CDR2 YFSETQ. CDR3 loop: CASSTDRDAGELFF. In DNA form, the CDR3 reads TGCGCCAGCAGCACGGACAGGGATGCCGGGGAGCTGTTTTTT.

This sequence joins TRBV7-3 and TRBJ1-1; TRBD1 is a possible D gene (6 bases). Germline V lookup: CDR1 SGHTA, CDR2 FQGTGA. The V gene lost 1 base and the J gene lost 11 bases, with 20 bases spanning the gap. This CDR3 has 15 amino acids. CDR3 loop: CASSLKGGPRREAFF. The DNA for the CDR3 is TGTGCCAGCAGCTTAAAGGGGGGGCCCAGACGGGAGGCTTTCTTT.

This clone was recorded only once. The chain carries TRBV11-2 and TRBJ2-3; D not certain. Germline V gene lookup returns CDR1 SGHAT and CDR2 FQNNGV. The CDR3 spans 13 residues. With 5 bases removed from V and 5 bases from J, the gap between germline ends came to 11 bases. CDR3 loop: CASSPNVVDTQYF. The CDR3 nucleotides are TGTGCCAGCAGCCCCAACGTTGTAGATACGCAGTATTTT.

The chain recombines TRBV6-5 with TRBJ1-6, with D tentatively TRBD1 (6 bases). The V end lost 6 bases, the J end lost 7 bases, and 16 bases lay between the germline ends. Germline lookup yields CDR1 MNHEY and CDR2 SVGAGI. The CDR3 totals 15 residues. CDR3 in amino acids: CASRDSPPVNSPLHF. The CDR3 nucleotides read TGTGCCAGCAGGGACAGCCCCCCAGTAAATTCACCCCTCCACTTT.

This clone was observed a single time. This chain connects TRBV5-1 to TRBJ1-2, with no clear D. CDR1 and CDR2 from the germline V gene are SGHRS and YFSETQ. Between the trimmed V and J ends, which lost 7 bases and 2 bases, there was a span of 12 bases. The CDR3 is 13 amino acids. The CDR3 DNA reads TGCGCCAGCCGCCCAGTAGGCAACTATGGCTACACCTTC. This translates into CASRPVGNYGYTF. The full variable domain, its missing parts supplied by reference TRBV5-1 and TRBJ1-2, is KAGVTQTPRYLIKTRGQQVTLSCSPISGHRSVSWYQQTPGQGLQFLFEYFSETQRNKGNFPGRFSGRQFSNSRSEMNVSTLELGDSALYLCASRPVGNYGYTFGSGTRLTVV.

The rearrangement links TRBV19 to TRBJ2-3; 7 positions agree with TRBD2. The CDR3 length is 15 residues. Germline V gene sequence: CDR1 LNHDA, CDR2 SQIVND (reference sequence). J was trimmed by 0 bases and V by 6 bases; bases with no gene match: 6. DNA for the CDR3: TGTGCCAGTAGACCCCGCGGGAGAAGCACAGATACGCAGTATTTT. Translated, it gives CASRPRGRSTDTQYF.

The rearrangement uses TRBV19 and TRBJ2-7, with 9 bases identical to TRBD1. The V and J ends lost 5 bases and 2 bases, in that order; junction bases with no gene match: 7. From germline, CDR1 is LNHDA and CDR2 SQIVND (reference sequence). CDR3 length equals 15 residues. For the CDR3, the DNA is TGTGCCAGTAGTCCCGCAGGACAGGGGACCTACGAGCAGTACTTC. This codes for CASSPAGQGTYEQYF.

The chain uses TRBV2 and TRBJ1-2, with TRBD1 matching over 8 bases. The CDR3 is 14 amino acids. The V segment lost 4 bases and the J segment 8 bases; nucleotides outside the gene matches: 9. CDR1 and CDR2 (germline): SNHLY, FYNNEI. The CDR3 sequence is CASSVSGTGSGYTF. In nucleotides, the CDR3 is TGTGCCAGCAGTGTATCCGGGACAGGTTCGGGCTACACCTTC.

The CDR3 DNA reads TGTGCCAGTAGTACCCCGAGGTGGACAGGAGCTGGAAACACCATATATTTT. Translated, it gives CASSTPRWTGAGNTIYF. The rearrangement links TRBV19 to TRBJ1-3, with TRBD1 identical over 7 bases. With 4 bases clipped from V and 2 bases from J, the junction kept 11 bases outside the gene matches. The CDR3 contains 17 residues. Germline V gene lookup returns CDR1 LNHDA and CDR2 SQIVND (reference sequence). Looking up the rest from reference TRBV19 and TRBJ1-3 gives the full variable domain: DGGITQSPKYLFRKEGQNVTLSCEQNLNHDAMYWYRQDPGQGLRLIYYSQIVNDFQKGDIAEGYSVSREKKESFPLTVTSAQKNPTAFYLCASSTPRWTGAGNTIYFGEGSWLTVV.

V usage is TRBV27 and J usage is TRBJ2-3, with 9 bases that match TRBD2. CDR3 length equals 14 residues. The J segment lost 4 bases and the V segment lost 3 bases, leaving 2 bases of the junction unmatched. Germline CDR1 reads MNHEY; CDR2 reads SMNVEV (reference sequence). The CDR3 DNA reads as TGTGCCAGCAGTTTTAGCGGGGGCCCAGATACGCAGTATTTT. Its protein is CASSFSGGPDTQYF.

V is TRBV11-2 and J is TRBJ1-1; tentative D call: TRBD1 (5 bases). The V and J ends lost 2 bases and 2 bases respectively, with 12 bases between them. Germline values: CDR1 SGHAT, CDR2 FQNNGV. The CDR3 is made up of 15 amino acids. CDR3 DNA sequence: TGTGCCAGCAGCTTATTCGCAGGGTCAAACACTGAAGCTTTCTTT. This sequence encodes CASSLFAGSNTEAFF.

V usage is TRBV4-1 and J usage is TRBJ2-2; no definite D call. The CDR3 extends over 16 amino acids. V lost 1 base and J 1 base, leaving 10 bases between the germline ends. Germline values: CDR1 MGHRA, CDR2 YSYEKL. The CDR3 DNA reads TGCGCCAGCAGCCAAGCAGGTCGGGTGAACACCGGGGAGCTGTTTTTT. It yields the protein CASSQAGRVNTGELFF.